Below, 19 T cell receptor beta chains from the same sample are listed, as sequenced in a study of somatic mutations in cytotoxic T cells in rheumatoid arthritis. Sequencing was performed with immunoSEQ multiplex PCR; in TCRdb, only in-frame clones are kept and a portion is missing. The profile shows 15,000 to 20,000 clones, roughly four fifths of them singletons. The source material was CD8+ T cells sorted from blood. The source of these receptors is an adult with rheumatoid arthritis.

The rearrangement joins TRBV11-2 to TRBJ1-2; 8 bases line up with TRBD1. Looked up from germline, CDR1 is SGHAT and CDR2 is FQNNGV. This CDR3 contains 16 residues. Trimming cost V 6 bases and J 2 bases; bases outside gene matches: 11. For the CDR3, the DNA is TGTGCCAGCAGTCCGCTCGCAGGGGGCTTAAACTATGGCTACACCTTC. Protein: CASSPLAGGLNYGYTF.

The rearrangement links TRBV9 to TRBJ2-3; 15 nucleotides match TRBD2. Germline loops: CDR1 SGDLS, CDR2 YYNGEE. This CDR3 is 18 amino acids long. V was clipped by 4 bases and J by 2 bases; unmatched bases: 8. The CDR3 reads CASSPRGLAGGSTDTQYF. For the CDR3, the DNA is TGTGCCAGCAGCCCGCGTGGACTAGCGGGGGGGTCCACAGATACGCAGTATTTT.

J is TRBJ2-1 and V is TRBV2; 7 bases line up with TRBD2. The CDR3 has 17 residues. J gave up 1 base and V 2 bases, and 8 bases lay outside the gene matches. Germline assignment: CDR1 SNHLY and CDR2 FYNNEI. The CDR3 nucleotides are TGTGCCAGCAGTGAATGGCGGGTGGGAGGGTCCTACAATGAGCAGTTCTTC. It is translated as CASSEWRVGGSYNEQFF. Combining the CDR3 with reference TRBV2 and TRBJ2-1 gives the whole variable domain EPEVTQTPSHQVTQMGQEVILRCVPISNHLYFYWYRQILGQKVEFLVSFYNNEISEKSEIFDDQFSVERPDGSNFTLKIRSTKLEDSAMYFCASSEWRVGGSYNEQFFGPGTRLTVL.

The rearrangement joins TRBV7-9 to TRBJ2-7, with D possibly TRBD1 on 6 matching bases. The germline V and J ends were trimmed by 0 bases and 0 bases, with 9 bases remaining between them. CDR3 length: 15 amino acids. Germline V lookup: CDR1 SEHNR, CDR2 FQNEAQ (reference sequence). As DNA, the CDR3 is TGTGCCAGCAGCTTAGCGGGGGCTAGCTCCTACGAGCAGTACTTC. This sequence encodes CASSLAGASSYEQYF.

The genes are TRBV5-1 and TRBJ1-1, with D possibly matching TRBD1 (6 bases). Germline V gives CDR1 SGHRS, CDR2 YFSETQ. Trimming removed 2 bases at V and 6 bases at J, with 17 bases between. The length of the CDR3 is 15 residues. The CDR3 coding sequence is TGCGCCAGCAGCTTAACAGGGTTCGTCGGCCCTGAAGCTTTCTTT. Translated: CASSLTGFVGPEAFF.

The V and J genes are TRBV7-9 and TRBJ2-7; 8 positions match TRBD1. This CDR3 is 14 amino acids long. In germline, CDR1 is SEHNR, CDR2 FQNEAQ (reference sequence). V dropped 0 bases and J dropped 5; count of bases not matched to a gene: 3. The CDR3 DNA is TGTGCCAGCAGCTTAGCACGGACAGGGAACGAGCAGTACTTC. Its translation is CASSLARTGNEQYF.

V and J are TRBV13 and TRBJ2-6, with 7 positions matching TRBD1. Per the germline V gene, CDR1 is PRHDT and CDR2 is FYEKMQ (reference sequence). This CDR3 contains 15 residues. Trimming at V came to 5 bases and at J to 3 bases, leaving 4 bases not matched to a gene. The CDR3 region is CASSLRTGGANVLTF. Written as DNA, the CDR3 is TGTGCCAGCAGCCTAAGGACAGGTGGGGCCAACGTCCTGACTTTC.

This rearrangement joins TRBV5-1 to TRBJ1-1, with D possibly matching TRBD1 (6 bases). Trimming removed 2 bases at V and 5 bases at J, with 10 bases between. The germline CDR1 and CDR2 sequences are SGHRS and YFSETQ. The CDR3 is 13 residues long. The CDR3, as DNA: TGCGCCAGCAGCTTCGGAGGGGGGACTGAAGCTTTCTTT. The encoded protein is CASSFGGGTEAFF.

The V and J genes are TRBV11-2 and TRBJ1-1, with 8 bases fitting TRBD1. The germline V gene encodes CDR1 SGHAT and CDR2 FQNNGV. The CDR3 spans 13 residues. Trimming took 6 bases from V and 7 from J; bases not matched to a gene: 7. CDR3 loop: CASSQTGEGEAFF. The CDR3 nucleotides read TGTGCCAGCAGTCAGACAGGGGAGGGTGAAGCTTTCTTT.

The chain joins TRBV28 to TRBJ2-1; the D is unclear. Trimming stripped 5 bases from V and 0 bases from J, with 11 bases between. Germline CDR1 is MDHEN and CDR2 is SYDVKM. The CDR3 sequence is 15 residues long. The CDR3 region has the DNA TGTGCCAGCAGTCCCCCGACACCCTCCTACAATGAGCAGTTCTTC. This codes for CASSPPTPSYNEQFF.

The V and J genes are TRBV6-6 and TRBJ2-1; 10 positions agree with TRBD2. The germline gives CDR1 MNHNY, CDR2 SVGAGI (reference sequence). Losses at the gene ends were 6 bases for V and 5 bases for J; bases not matched to a gene: 10. CDR3 length: 16 amino acids. The DNA of the CDR3 is TGTGCCAGCAGCCTCCTCGAGCGGGGGGGCGACAATGAGCAGTTCTTC. It yields the protein CASSLLERGGDNEQFF.

This clone occurred once. The chain has TRBV27 and TRBJ2-1; D not resolved. V was pared by 5 bases and J by 8 bases, with 10 bases between. The CDR3 covers 12 residues. The germline CDR1 and CDR2 sequences are MNHEY and SMNVEV (reference sequence). For the CDR3, the DNA is TGTGCCAGCAGTAAAGTTAGTCATGAGCAGTTCTTC. This codes for CASSKVSHEQFF.

The V and J genes are TRBV27 and TRBJ2-5; TRBD1 matches 7 bases. V shed 1 base, J shed 2 bases, and the junction held 7 bases outside the gene matches. CDR3 size: 16 residues. Germline V gene data show CDR1 as MNHEY and CDR2 as SMNVEV (reference sequence). The CDR3 region has the DNA TGTGCCAGCAGTTTATTAGGACAGGACCTACAAGAGACCCAGTACTTC. Protein product: CASSLLGQDLQETQYF.

The rearrangement links TRBV27 to TRBJ2-3, with TRBD1 matching over 12 bases. V lost 1 base and J lost 2; bases outside the gene matches: 4. The CDR3 contains 17 residues. Germline CDR1 is MNHEY and CDR2 is SMNVEV (reference sequence). CDR3 DNA sequence: TGTGCCAGCAGTTTATTCGGGACAGGGGGCAACACAGATACGCAGTATTTT. The encoded protein is CASSLFGTGGNTDTQYF.

A word on this clone: Additional DNA sequences in this sample encode the identical CDR3. The chain recombines TRBV27 with TRBJ2-5, with 14 bases matching TRBD2. Germline V gene lookup returns CDR1 MNHEY and CDR2 SMNVEV (reference sequence). The V and J ends lost 5 bases and 4 bases, in that order; junction bases with no gene match: 3. The CDR3 contains 15 residues. This CDR3 reads CASSPGTSGRETQYF. Here the CDR3 DNA reads TGTGCCAGCAGTCCAGGGACTAGCGGGAGAGAGACCCAGTACTTC.

V and J are TRBV29-1 and TRBJ2-5; 9 positions agree with TRBD2. The V segment lost 7 bases and the J segment 5 bases; nucleotides outside the gene matches: 8. Germline V gene lookup returns CDR1 SQVTM and CDR2 ANQGSEA. The CDR3 runs 13 residues. The CDR3 DNA reads TGCAGCGCTAATAGCGGGAGATTTGAGACCCAGTACTTC. Its protein is CSANSGRFETQYF.

The V gene is TRBV19, the J gene TRBJ2-1; unclear D gene. Trimming left V 2 bases short and J 9 bases short, with 26 bases between. Germline CDR1 and CDR2: LNHDA and SQIVND (reference sequence). The CDR3 consists of 18 residues. The DNA of the CDR3 is TGTGCCAGTAGTATATTAGATTACGTTAGGAAACCCTACGCTGAGCAGTTCTTC. Its protein product is CASSILDYVRKPYAEQFF. The full variable domain, in which reference TRBV19 and TRBJ2-1 provide the parts outside the CDR3, is DGGITQSPKYLFRKEGQNVTLSCEQNLNHDAMYWYRQDPGQGLRLIYYSQIVNDFQKGDIAEGYSVSREKKESFPLTVTSAQKNPTAFYLCASSILDYVRKPYAEQFFGPGTRLTVL.

The V call is TRBV4-1, the J call TRBJ1-6; unclear D gene. This CDR3 has 17 amino acids. Germline CDR1 MGHRA, CDR2 YSYEKL. Trimming removed 0 bases at V and 2 bases at J, with 11 bases between. The CDR3 DNA reads as TGCGCCAGCAGCCAAGAGAGGGAGGACGCCTATAATTCACCCCTCCACTTT. Translating it yields CASSQEREDAYNSPLHF.

The chain uses TRBV7-9 and TRBJ2-7; 9 bases match TRBD2. J lost 4 bases, V lost 4 bases, and 14 bases had no gene match. The CDR3 loop spans 17 amino acids. Germline CDR1 and CDR2: SEHNR and FQNEAQ (reference sequence). The CDR3 nucleotides are TGTGCCAGCAGCTATAGGGCGCCTAGCGGGACTTCGTACGAGCAGTACTTC. This sequence encodes CASSYRAPSGTSYEQYF.